Listed below are T cell receptor beta chains from one sample, sequenced in a study of T-cell reconstitution after alpha-beta-depleted transplantation in children. TCRdb itself ran the PCR reads through MiXCR, one entry per CDR3 protein. This repertoire shows some 640,000 distinct CDR3 sequences, around 16% found once; its top ten account for 1.1%. The sample consisted of PBMCs from the stem cell graft donor, taken from the stem cell graft. These receptors were collected from a human donor who donated a stem cell graft to a child with acute myeloid leukemia. CDR3s include the opening cysteine and the closing phenylalanine or tryptophan. The D gene is left open where the match is weak. For some rows the clone size is stated as once, few or many, or as a class when expanded; others skip it.

D gene: .
V gene: TRBV7-9
CDR3 length: 13
J gene: TRBJ2-7
clone size: few
CDR3 protein: CASSGGLTYEQYF
CDR3 DNA: TGTGCCAGCAGCGGGGGGTTAACCTACGAGCAGTACTTC

D gene: .
V gene: TRBV7-9
CDR3 length: 13
J gene: TRBJ1-1
clone size: .
CDR3 protein: CASVDSINTEAFF
CDR3 DNA: TGTGCCAGCGTGGACAGCATAAACACTGAAGCTTTCTTT

D gene: .
V gene: TRBV24-1
CDR3 length: 15
J gene: TRBJ2-1
clone size: few
CDR3 protein: CATSDGGGSYNEQFF
CDR3 DNA: TGTGCCACCAGTGATGGGGGCGGCAGCTACAATGAGCAGTTCTTC

D gene: .
V gene: TRBV7-9
CDR3 length: 11
J gene: TRBJ1-1
clone size: .
CDR3 protein: CASSQTDEAFF
CDR3 DNA: TGTGCCAGCAGCCAGACAGATGAAGCTTTCTTT

D gene: .
V gene: TRBV10-3
CDR3 length: 13
J gene: TRBJ2-3
clone size: .
CDR3 protein: CAISEGGADTQYF
CDR3 DNA: TGTGCCATCAGTGAGGGGGGAGCAGATACGCAGTATTTT

D gene: .
V gene: TRBV20-1
CDR3 length: 12
J gene: TRBJ2-7
clone size: many
CDR3 protein: CSARDRGDLQYF
CDR3 DNA: TGCAGTGCTAGAGATAGGGGGGATCTGCAGTACTTC

D gene: .
V gene: TRBV4-2
CDR3 length: 16
J gene: TRBJ2-5
clone size: few
CDR3 protein: CASSQVFEGNSETQYF
CDR3 DNA: TGTGCCAGCAGCCAAGTCTTTGAGGGGAACTCAGAGACCCAGTACTTC

D gene: .
V gene: TRBV6-5
CDR3 length: 16
J gene: TRBJ2-1
clone size: .
CDR3 protein: CASSYSNQGAYNEQFF
CDR3 DNA: TGTGCCAGCAGTTACTCGAATCAGGGTGCCTACAATGAGCAGTTCTTC

D gene: .
V gene: TRBV7-8
CDR3 length: 15
J gene: TRBJ2-7
clone size: .
CDR3 protein: CASSLEWGDPSEQYF
CDR3 DNA: TGTGCCAGCAGCTTAGAATGGGGAGACCCCTCCGAGCAGTACTTC

D gene: TRBD1
V gene: TRBV24-1
CDR3 length: 15
J gene: TRBJ2-7
clone size: .
CDR3 protein: CATSDPGQGAWEQYF
CDR3 DNA: TGTGCCACCAGTGATCCGGGACAGGGGGCTTGGGAGCAGTACTTC

D gene: .
V gene: TRBV24-1
CDR3 length: 14
J gene: TRBJ2-3
clone size: many
CDR3 protein: CATSDLQGHDTQYF
CDR3 DNA: TGTGCCACCAGTGATTTGCAAGGGCATGATACGCAGTATTTT

D gene: .
V gene: TRBV12-3/TRBV12-4
CDR3 length: 12
J gene: TRBJ2-5
clone size: many
CDR3 protein: CASSFSQETQYF
CDR3 DNA: TGTGCCAGCAGCTTTTCTCAAGAGACCCAGTACTTC

D gene: .
V gene: TRBV20-1
CDR3 length: 18
J gene: TRBJ1-3
clone size: few
CDR3 protein: CSASLERGNLANGNTIYF
CDR3 DNA: TGCAGTGCCAGCCTTGAGAGGGGAAACTTGGCGAATGGAAACACCATATATTTT

D gene: TRBD2
V gene: TRBV7-2
CDR3 length: 15
J gene: TRBJ2-7
clone size: .
CDR3 protein: CASSSSGGPEYEQYF
CDR3 DNA: TGTGCCAGCAGCTCTAGCGGGGGCCCTGAGTACGAGCAGTACTTC

D gene: TRBD1
V gene: TRBV6-1
CDR3 length: 14
J gene: TRBJ2-2
clone size: many
CDR3 protein: CASSHQGDTGELFF
CDR3 DNA: TGTGCCAGCAGTCATCAGGGGGACACCGGGGAGCTGTTTTTT

D gene: .
V gene: TRBV20-1
CDR3 length: 13
J gene: TRBJ2-3
clone size: many
CDR3 protein: CSAVFEGPDTQYF
CDR3 DNA: TGCAGTGCGGTATTTGAAGGCCCAGATACGCAGTATTTT

D gene: .
V gene: TRBV10-3
CDR3 length: 15
J gene: TRBJ1-3
clone size: many
CDR3 protein: CAISEGTVSGNTIYF
CDR3 DNA: TGTGCCATCAGTGAGGGTACAGTCTCTGGAAACACCATATATTTT

D gene: TRBD2
V gene: TRBV6-5
CDR3 length: 15
J gene: TRBJ2-2
clone size: many
CDR3 protein: CASSSAPGLFGELFF
CDR3 DNA: TGTGCCAGCAGTTCCGCCCCGGGACTATTTGGGGAGCTGTTTTTT

D gene: .
V gene: TRBV7-3
CDR3 length: 16
J gene: TRBJ2-3
clone size: few
CDR3 protein: CASSLQSGGRTDTQYF
CDR3 DNA: TGTGCCAGCAGCCTCCAGTCCGGGGGTAGGACAGATACGCAGTATTTT

D gene: .
V gene: TRBV20-1
CDR3 length: 15
J gene: TRBJ2-1
clone size: many
CDR3 protein: CSARDYDYVYNEQFF
CDR3 DNA: TGCAGTGCTAGAGATTACGACTACGTCTACAATGAGCAGTTCTTC

D gene: TRBD2
V gene: TRBV9
CDR3 length: 18
J gene: TRBJ2-5
clone size: few
CDR3 protein: CASSVALGLAENKETQYF
CDR3 DNA: TGTGCCAGCAGCGTAGCGCTCGGACTAGCGGAAAACAAAGAGACCCAGTACTTC

D gene: .
V gene: TRBV6-1
CDR3 length: 14
J gene: TRBJ2-5
clone size: few
CDR3 protein: CASSLGGQRETQYF
CDR3 DNA: TGTGCCAGCAGCCTCGGGGGACAAAGGGAGACCCAGTACTTC

D gene: .
V gene: TRBV15
CDR3 length: 15
J gene: TRBJ1-5
clone size: many
CDR3 protein: CATSRDRGEAQPQHF
CDR3 DNA: TGTGCCACCAGCAGAGATCGGGGTGAAGCTCAGCCCCAGCATTTT

D gene: TRBD2
V gene: TRBV20-1
CDR3 length: 14
J gene: TRBJ2-7
clone size: .
CDR3 protein: CSASSGGWNYEQYF
CDR3 DNA: TGCAGTGCTTCTAGCGGGGGGTGGAACTACGAGCAGTACTTC

D gene: .
V gene: TRBV30
CDR3 length: 15
J gene: TRBJ1-1
clone size: few
CDR3 protein: CAWSVYPMTVGEAFF
CDR3 DNA: TGTGCCTGGAGTGTATATCCGATGACAGTCGGGGAAGCTTTCTTT

D gene: TRBD2
V gene: TRBV2
CDR3 length: 14
J gene: TRBJ2-2
clone size: .
CDR3 protein: CASSAQGGIGELFF
CDR3 DNA: TGTGCCAGCAGTGCCCAGGGAGGGATCGGGGAGCTGTTTTTT

D gene: .
V gene: TRBV3-1
CDR3 length: 13
J gene: TRBJ1-6
clone size: few
CDR3 protein: CASSQDRGAGLPF
CDR3 DNA: TGTGCCAGCAGCCAAGATCGGGGGGCAGGTCTGCCCTTT

D gene: .
V gene: TRBV5-1
CDR3 length: 15
J gene: TRBJ1-1
clone size: few
CDR3 protein: CASSSRGVVNTEAFF
CDR3 DNA: TGCGCCAGCAGCTCCCGCGGGGTCGTGAACACTGAAGCTTTCTTT

D gene: .
V gene: TRBV5-6
CDR3 length: 16
J gene: TRBJ2-2
clone size: .
CDR3 protein: CASSLEGSSLTGELFF
CDR3 DNA: TGTGCCAGCAGCTTGGAGGGCAGCTCCCTCACCGGGGAGCTGTTTTTT